This record concerns one T cell receptor beta chain sequence. These data originate in a study of technical replicates of blood from a handful of donors. TCRdb keeps only in-frame clones here, not all; method: immunoSEQ multiplex PCR. The sample comprises approximately 100,000 clones, about 94% of which are singletons, and 0.2% to 0.25% rests with the top ten. The V gene's germline CDR1 is SGDLS and CDR2 YYNGEE. The junction had 6 bases not matched to a gene; V was cut back by 0 bases and J by 1 base. The CDR3 covers 16 residues. This clonotype was sampled from a human donor in good health. The gene calls are TRBV9 and TRBJ2-5, with TRBD2 matching 7 bases. Sequencing was carried out using T cells isolated from PBMCs. In DNA form, the CDR3 reads TGTGCCAGCAGCGTAGTCGGCGGGGGACCCCAAGAGACCCAGTACTTC. It codes for CASSVVGGGPQETQYF.